A single T cell receptor beta chain is shown here with its context. Its antigen is currently not known. No base quality values were provided; no much bigger clone lies one nucleotide off. The CDR3 goes from the cysteine to the phenylalanine over 13 residues. Of the read, only the CDR3 DNA is kept; its 39 bases are in frame from base 1. The germline V gene provides CDR1 SGHRS and CDR2 YFSETQ. Ends trimmed: V by 4 bases, J by 5 bases; bases unmatched to a gene: 2. The library was obtained by the immunoSEQ multiplex PCR assay. TCRdb took this table from immuneACCESS and kept in-frame rearrangements with V and J called. Such tables lack part of the clones; where checked against another copy, unresolved V genes explain under half of the gap, and the rest is unexplained. This sample lists fewer than 70,000 clones; about 92% were detected once. Jointly, the top ten make up around 2.5% of the sample. The sample is drawn from a study of T cell changes during pregnancy in multiple sclerosis (dated by TCRdb to the late 2010s). In terms of the full investigation: Changes in the T cell repertoire over the course of pregnancy were examined in this study in women with multiple sclerosis.

This chain is built from TRBV5-1 and TRBJ2-5; TRBD2 matches 10 bases in the middle. This sequence originates from a female donor in good health, enrolled as a control in a pregnancy study. The sample here was peripheral blood, taken in the second trimester of pregnancy. The CDR3 reads CASSTGLAETQYF. The DNA sequence is as follows: TGCGCCAGCAGCACGGGACTAGCGGAGACCCAGTACTTC.